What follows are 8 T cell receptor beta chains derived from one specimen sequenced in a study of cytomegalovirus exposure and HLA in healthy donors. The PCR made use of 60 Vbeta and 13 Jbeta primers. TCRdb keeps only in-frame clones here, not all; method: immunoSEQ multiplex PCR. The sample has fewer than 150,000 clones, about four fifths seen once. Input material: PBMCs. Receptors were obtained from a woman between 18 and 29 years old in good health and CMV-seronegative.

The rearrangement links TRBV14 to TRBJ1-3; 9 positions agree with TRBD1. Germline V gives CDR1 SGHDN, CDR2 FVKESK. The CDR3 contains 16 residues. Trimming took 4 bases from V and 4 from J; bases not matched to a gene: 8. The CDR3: CASSRLQGARGNTIYF. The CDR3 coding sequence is TGTGCCAGCAGCCGGCTACAGGGGGCAAGAGGAAACACCATATATTTT.

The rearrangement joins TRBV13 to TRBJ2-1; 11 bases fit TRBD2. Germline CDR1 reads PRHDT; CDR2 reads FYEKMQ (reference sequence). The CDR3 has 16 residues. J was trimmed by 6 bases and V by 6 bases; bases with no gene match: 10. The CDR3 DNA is TGTGCCAGCAGTCGTAGCGGGGGGGCGAGAGGCAATGAGCAGTTCTTC. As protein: CASSRSGGARGNEQFF. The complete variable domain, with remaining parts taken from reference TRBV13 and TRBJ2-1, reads AAGVIQSPRHLIKEKRETATLKCYPIPRHDTVYWYQQGPGQDPQFLISFYEKMQSDKGSIPDRFSAQQFSDYHSELNMSSLELGDSALYFCASSRSGGARGNEQFFGPGTRLTVL.

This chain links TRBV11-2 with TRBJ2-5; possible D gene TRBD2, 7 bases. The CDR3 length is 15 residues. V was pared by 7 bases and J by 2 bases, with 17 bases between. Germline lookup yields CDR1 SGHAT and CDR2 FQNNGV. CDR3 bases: TGTGCCAGCAACTCCGAGGGGGGGTTGCAAGAGACCCAGTACTTC. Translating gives CASNSEGGLQETQYF.

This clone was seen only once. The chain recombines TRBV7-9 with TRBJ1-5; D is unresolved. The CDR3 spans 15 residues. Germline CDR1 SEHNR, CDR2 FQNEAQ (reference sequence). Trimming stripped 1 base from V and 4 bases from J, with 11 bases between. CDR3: CASSLDSTGNQPQHF. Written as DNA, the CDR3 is TGTGCCAGCAGCTTAGACTCGACGGGGAATCAGCCCCAGCATTTT. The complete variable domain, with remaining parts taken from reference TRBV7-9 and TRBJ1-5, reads DTGVSQNPRHKITKRGQNVTFRCDPISEHNRLYWYRQTLGQGPEFLTYFQNEAQLEKSRLLSDRFSAERPKGSFSTLEIQRTEQGDSAMYLCASSLDSTGNQPQHFGDGTRLSIL.

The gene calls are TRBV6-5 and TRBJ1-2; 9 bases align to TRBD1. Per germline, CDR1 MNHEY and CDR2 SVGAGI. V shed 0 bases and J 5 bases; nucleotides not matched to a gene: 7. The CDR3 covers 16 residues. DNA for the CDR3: TGTGCCAGCAGTTACTCGACAGTTGGACAGGGGTATGGCTACACCTTC. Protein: CASSYSTVGQGYGYTF.

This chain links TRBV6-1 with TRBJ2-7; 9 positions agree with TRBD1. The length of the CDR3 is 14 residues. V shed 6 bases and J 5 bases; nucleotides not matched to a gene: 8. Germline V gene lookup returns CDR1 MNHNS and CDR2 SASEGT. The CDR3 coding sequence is TGTGCCAGCAGCGTCCCGGGACAGGGCAACGAGCAGTACGTC. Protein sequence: CASSVPGQGNEQYV.

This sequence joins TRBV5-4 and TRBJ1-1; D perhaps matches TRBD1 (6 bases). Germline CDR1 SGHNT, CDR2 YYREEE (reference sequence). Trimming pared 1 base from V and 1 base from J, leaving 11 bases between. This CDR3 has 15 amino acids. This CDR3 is CASSLSQGQNTEAFF. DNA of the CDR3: TGTGCCAGCAGCTTGTCGCAGGGGCAGAACACTGAAGCTTTCTTT. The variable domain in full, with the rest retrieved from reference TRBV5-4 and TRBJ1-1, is ETGVTQSPTHLIKTRGQQVTLRCSSQSGHNTVSWYQQALGQGPQFIFQYYREEENGRGNFPPRFSGLQFPNYSSELNVNALELDDSALYLCASSLSQGQNTEAFFGQGTRLTVV.

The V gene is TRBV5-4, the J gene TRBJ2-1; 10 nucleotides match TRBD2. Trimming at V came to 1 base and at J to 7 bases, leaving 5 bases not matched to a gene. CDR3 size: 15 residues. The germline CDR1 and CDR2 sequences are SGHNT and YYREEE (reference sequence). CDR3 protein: CASSLLAGGGNEQFF. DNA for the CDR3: TGTGCCAGCAGCTTGTTAGCGGGGGGAGGTAATGAGCAGTTCTTC.